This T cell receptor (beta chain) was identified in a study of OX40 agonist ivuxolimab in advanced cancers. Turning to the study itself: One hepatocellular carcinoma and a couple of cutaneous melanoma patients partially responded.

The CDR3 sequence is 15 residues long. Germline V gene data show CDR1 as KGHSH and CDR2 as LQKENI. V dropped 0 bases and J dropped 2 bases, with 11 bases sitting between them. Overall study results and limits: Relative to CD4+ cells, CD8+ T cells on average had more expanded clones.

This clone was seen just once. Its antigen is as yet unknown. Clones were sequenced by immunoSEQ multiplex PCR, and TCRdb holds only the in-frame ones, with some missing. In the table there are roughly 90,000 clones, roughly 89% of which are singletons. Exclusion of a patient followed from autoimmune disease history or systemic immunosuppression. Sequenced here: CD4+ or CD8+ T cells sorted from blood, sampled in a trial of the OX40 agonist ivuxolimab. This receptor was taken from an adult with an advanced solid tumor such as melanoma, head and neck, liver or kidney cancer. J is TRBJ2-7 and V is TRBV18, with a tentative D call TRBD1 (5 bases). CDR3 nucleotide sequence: TGTGCCAGCTCACCACCAGGGTTAGGGGCCTACGAGCAGTACTTC. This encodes CASSPPGLGAYEQYF.